At least ten counts were recorded for the clone carrying this TCR beta chain. No antigen is known for it. One entry per CDR3 protein results from TCRdb running MiXCR on the 5' RACE reads. Of fewer than 350,000 distinct CDR3 sequences listed, under 9.5% are singletons. The source of the sample is a study of identical twins. This CDR3 is 20 amino acids long. V lost 1 base to trimming and J lost 7 bases; unmatched junction nucleotides: 18. Germline CDR1 MGHRA, CDR2 YSYEKL. Study results and caveats: Analyses based on zero insertions could be partly confounded by invariant MAIT and iNKT cells.

A further study also used this sample, focusing on yellow fever vaccine responses in identical twins.

This clonotype was sampled from a woman aged 18-29 years in good health. Sequencing input: memory (CD45RO+) T cells sorted from blood. The chain joins TRBV4-1 to TRBJ2-1, with 11 nucleotides matching TRBD2. The CDR3 region is CASSQAKGTSGSRGENEQFF. The CDR3 DNA follows: TGCGCCAGCAGCCAAGCAAAGGGGACTAGCGGATCCCGCGGAGAGAATGAGCAGTTCTTC.